This TCR beta chain was profiled in a study of cytomegalovirus exposure and HLA in healthy donors. Study-level information: Researchers previously reported finding about 110 million unique TCR beta sequences from approximately 190 million T cells.

The PCR used 60 Vbeta and 13 Jbeta primers. Generated by immunoSEQ multiplex PCR, the TCRdb table keeps only in-frame clones and is missing some. The sample has 150,000 to 200,000 clones; 65% to 80% are singletons. Per germline, CDR1 SGHTA and CDR2 FQGNSA. V dropped 2 bases and J dropped 0 bases, with 8 bases sitting between them. The CDR3 loop spans 15 amino acids. This chain joins TRBV7-2 and TRBJ1-5; a weak D match, TRBD1 (6 bases). Sequences were obtained from PBMCs. This TCR derives from a woman between 25 and 40 years old in good health and CMV-seropositive. The CDR3 DNA follows: TGTGCCAGCAGCTTACAGGGGCATAGCAATCAGCCCCAGCATTTT. This sequence encodes CASSLQGHSNQPQHF.